The rows below give T cell receptor beta chains drawn from one sample of a study of blood T cell repertoires in COVID-19. The data were produced by immunoSEQ multiplex PCR, yet TCRdb's version contains in-frame clones alone and is incomplete. Counted here are hundreds of thousands of clones, around 89% occurring once; the ten biggest clones make up about 4.6%. The source material was peripheral blood. The source of these receptors is a man aged 35 to 55 with acute or convalescent COVID-19. The CDR3 runs from the conserved cysteine through the conserved F or W. A D gene is named only where the DNA matches it firmly. Expanded clones get a size class; other rows say once, few or many, or leave the size out.

cdr3_length j_call clone_size d_call v_call cdr3_aa cdr3_nt
13 TRBJ2-2 . . TRBV6-4 CASSDDRGGELFF TGTGCCAGCAGTGACGATCGAGGAGGGGAGCTGTTTTTT
12 TRBJ1-4 . . TRBV30 CAWSDEGEKLFF TGTGCCTGGAGTGACGAGGGTGAAAAACTGTTTTTT
14 TRBJ1-1 . . TRBV6-5 CASRLREMNTEAFF TGTGCCAGCAGATTGAGGGAGATGAACACTGAAGCTTTCTTT
15 TRBJ1-5 few TRBD1 TRBV19 CACRLTGQGNQPQHF TGTGCCTGTAGACTTACGGGACAGGGGAATCAGCCCCAGCATTTT
12 TRBJ2-2 . . TRBV3-1/TRBV3-2 CASSHAGGELFF TGTGCCAGCAGCCATGCCGGGGGGGAGCTGTTTTTT
16 TRBJ2-3 . . TRBV3-1/TRBV3-2 CASSRLGRRGTDTQYF TGTGCCAGCAGCCGTTTAGGTCGCCGAGGGACAGATACGCAGTATTTT
16 TRBJ2-1 . TRBD2 TRBV7-8 CASRERNGGTYNEQFF TGTGCCAGCAGGGAGAGAAACGGGGGGACTTACAATGAGCAGTTCTTC
13 TRBJ1-5 . . TRBV18 CASSPPGGGPQHF TGTGCCAGCTCACCACCGGGCGGGGGGCCCCAGCATTTT
14 TRBJ1-2 . . TRBV12-5 CASGPPGLGYGYTF TGTGCTAGTGGCCCTCCGGGGTTAGGCTATGGCTACACCTTC
12 TRBJ1-5 . . TRBV5-4 CASSLFGQPQHF TGTGCCAGCAGCTTATTCGGTCAGCCCCAGCATTTT
13 TRBJ1-4 . . TRBV14 CASSQDFLGELFF TGTGCCAGCAGCCAAGATTTTTTGGGAGAACTGTTTTTT
21 TRBJ2-2 . . TRBV19 CASSIVGRTPLTGIRAGELFF TGTGCCAGTAGTATAGTAGGGCGGACCCCGCTTACAGGGATTCGGGCCGGGGAGCTGTTTTTT
16 TRBJ1-1 . . TRBV11-2 CASSFFIGAMNTEAFF TGTGCCAGCAGCTTTTTCATAGGGGCGATGAACACTGAAGCTTTCTTT
13 TRBJ1-5 . . TRBV19 CASSKTENQPQHF TGTGCCAGTAGTAAGACAGAGAATCAGCCCCAGCATTTT
11 TRBJ2-1 few . TRBV5-4 CAIFRRNEQFF TGTGCCATCTTCCGCAGGAATGAGCAGTTCTTC
15 TRBJ1-3 . . TRBV19 CASWGDLGSGNTIYF TGTGCCAGTTGGGGGGACCTTGGCTCTGGAAACACCATATATTTT
16 TRBJ1-3 once TRBD1 TRBV5-1 CASSLVGQGLGNTIYF TGCGCCAGCAGCTTGGTGGGACAGGGACTTGGAAACACCATATATTTT
14 TRBJ2-1 . . TRBV7-2 CASSQERSYNEQFF TGTGCCAGCAGCCAGGAACGCTCCTACAATGAGCAGTTCTTC
15 TRBJ2-5 . TRBD1 TRBV3-1/TRBV3-2 CASSFRGQGAQTQYF TGTGCCAGCAGTTTCAGGGGACAGGGGGCGCAGACCCAGTACTTC
18 TRBJ2-6 . TRBD1 TRBV9 CASSVKGGSDSGANVLTF TGTGCCAGCAGCGTAAAAGGGGGCAGCGACTCTGGGGCCAACGTCCTGACTTTC
15 TRBJ2-3 . TRBD2 TRBV11-3 CASSLDGREGDTQYF TGTGCCAGCAGCTTAGATGGCCGGGAGGGAGATACGCAGTATTTT
15 TRBJ2-7 . . TRBV10-3 CAISAPDGSSYEQYF TGTGCCATCAGTGCCCCGGACGGGAGCTCCTACGAGCAGTACTTC
14 TRBJ1-5 few . TRBV11-2 CASSTSVSNQPQHF TGTGCCAGCAGCACATCCGTGAGCAATCAGCCCCAGCATTTT
14 TRBJ1-1 . TRBD1 TRBV7-8 CASSFGQGYTEAFF TGTGCCAGCAGCTTCGGACAGGGCTACACTGAAGCTTTCTTT
16 TRBJ2-3 . TRBD2 TRBV5-4 CASRPSGGASKDTQYF TGTGCCAGCAGACCTAGCGGGGGGGCCAGTAAAGATACGCAGTATTTT
16 TRBJ1-1 . TRBD1 TRBV28 CASSMGQGRGGTEAFF TGTGCCAGCAGTATGGGACAGGGTCGTGGTGGCACTGAAGCTTTCTTT
15 TRBJ1-5 . . TRBV6-2/TRBV6-3 CASSYPRGAGQPQHF TGTGCCAGCAGTTACCCCCGGGGGGCAGGTCAGCCCCAGCATTTT
16 TRBJ1-1 . . TRBV5-4 CASSASGGGMNTEAFF TGTGCCAGCAGCGCGTCGGGGGGCGGTATGAACACTGAAGCTTTCTTT
13 TRBJ1-3 . TRBD1 TRBV5-1 CASQGGTGNTIYF TGCGCCTCCCAGGGGGGAACTGGAAACACCATATATTTT
11 TRBJ2-5 . . TRBV11-1 CASSRQETQYF TGTGCCAGCAGCCGGCAAGAGACCCAGTACTTC
12 TRBJ2-1 . . TRBV9 CASSVTGGEQFF TGTGCCAGCAGCGTGACCGGGGGTGAGCAGTTCTTC
17 TRBJ2-6 . TRBD2 TRBV5-4 CASSPSGGAYGANVLTF TGTGCCAGCAGCCCGAGCGGGGGGGCATATGGGGCCAACGTCCTGACTTTC
13 TRBJ2-1 . TRBD2 TRBV9 CASSGGGEAEQFF TGTGCCAGCAGCGGGGGAGGGGAGGCTGAGCAGTTCTTC
14 TRBJ1-5 . . TRBV19 CASSMRRGNQPQHF TGTGCCAGTAGTATGAGGAGGGGCAATCAGCCCCAGCATTTT
12 TRBJ2-1 . TRBD2 TRBV6-2/TRBV6-3 CASSQTSSEQFF TGTGCCAGCAGTCAGACTAGCTCTGAGCAGTTCTTC
14 TRBJ2-1 . . TRBV10-3 CAISESGSYNEQFF TGTGCCATCAGTGAGTCCGGCTCCTACAATGAGCAGTTCTTC
13 TRBJ1-4 . . TRBV30 CAWSVSTGEKLFF TGTGCCTGGAGTGTTAGTACAGGTGAAAAACTGTTTTTT
15 TRBJ1-4 . TRBD1 TRBV25-1 CASSEWGTANEKLFF TGTGCCAGCAGTGAATGGGGGACAGCTAATGAAAAACTGTTTTTT
17 TRBJ2-3 . . TRBV6-4 CASSDGWGSPSTDTQYF TGTGCCAGCAGTGACGGATGGGGCAGCCCTAGCACAGATACGCAGTATTTT
12 TRBJ1-1 . . TRBV3-1/TRBV3-2 CASSQGGKRPFF TGTGCCAGCAGCCAAGGAGGAAAAAGGCCTTTTTTT
17 TRBJ1-1 once TRBD1 TRBV14 CASSQDRRGHADTEAFF TGTGCCAGCAGCCAAGATAGGAGGGGGCATGCGGACACTGAAGCTTTCTTT
13 TRBJ2-1 . . TRBV24-1 CATSGGVVGEQFF TGTGCCACCAGTGGGGGGGTAGTAGGTGAGCAGTTCTTC
13 TRBJ2-3 . . TRBV2 CASRSISTDTQYF TGTGCCAGCAGATCTATTAGCACAGATACGCAGTATTTT
17 TRBJ2-2 . TRBD2 TRBV11-2 CASSFPGEGPNTGELFF TGTGCCAGCAGCTTCCCTGGGGAGGGGCCGAACACCGGGGAGCTGTTTTTT
14 TRBJ2-7 . TRBD2 TRBV19 CASSPGLEPYEQYF TGTGCCAGTAGTCCGGGACTAGAACCCTACGAGCAGTACTTC
15 TRBJ1-5 . . TRBV27 CASGRTGVSNQPQHF TGTGCCAGCGGTAGGACGGGAGTGAGCAATCAGCCCCAGCATTTT
14 TRBJ1-1 . . TRBV3-1/TRBV3-2 CASTRTQGNTEAFF TGTGCCAGCACAAGAACACAGGGGAACACTGAAGCTTTCTTT
16 TRBJ1-4 . TRBD1 TRBV4-2 CASSQELGTGGEKLFF TGTGCCAGCAGCCAAGAACTAGGGACAGGAGGGGAAAAACTGTTTTTT
14 TRBJ1-1 . TRBD1 TRBV5-4 CASSWGQGDTEAFF TGTGCCAGCAGCTGGGGACAGGGAGACACTGAAGCTTTCTTT
16 TRBJ1-5 once . TRBV28 CASSKRTAIFNQPQHF TGTGCCAGCAGTAAAAGGACAGCTATTTTCAATCAGCCCCAGCATTTT
11 TRBJ1-2 . . TRBV20-1 CSAPGMGGYTF TGCAGTGCTCCAGGGATGGGTGGCTACACCTTC
16 TRBJ1-2 . . TRBV5-1 CASSPGGRALNYGYTF TGCGCCAGCTCTCCGGGAGGTAGGGCCCTAAACTATGGCTACACCTTC
15 TRBJ2-1 . TRBD2 TRBV6-2/TRBV6-3 CASSPGGGTYNEQFF TGTGCCAGCAGCCCAGGCGGGGGTACCTACAATGAGCAGTTCTTC
15 TRBJ1-2 . . TRBV5-6 CASSLDNGQHYGYTF TGTGCCAGCAGCTTGGATAATGGACAGCACTATGGCTACACCTTC
13 TRBJ2-5 . . TRBV12-3/TRBV12-4 CASSRSPQETQYF TGTGCCAGCAGTCGTAGCCCTCAAGAGACCCAGTACTTC
12 TRBJ1-1 . TRBD1 TRBV29-1 CSVGDSYTEAFF TGCAGCGTGGGGGACAGTTACACTGAAGCTTTCTTT
14 TRBJ1-1 once . TRBV4-2 CASTIQWRDTEAFF TGTGCCAGCACCATTCAATGGAGGGACACTGAAGCTTTCTTT